The 12 T cell receptor beta chains below come from one sample, sequenced in a study of cytomegalovirus exposure and HLA in healthy donors. PCR involved 60 Vbeta and 13 Jbeta primers. Libraries were prepared by immunoSEQ multiplex PCR; TCRdb keeps only in-frame clonotypes and omits some of them. The data contain 150,000 to 200,000 clones, roughly four fifths of them singletons. Specimen: PBMCs. All receptors come from a woman between 18 and 29 years old in good health and CMV-seronegative.

This clone has just one count. The chain combines TRBV10-1 with TRBJ1-1, with 7 bases matching TRBD1. The CDR3 has 15 amino acids. Germline V CDR1 and CDR2: WNHNN, SYGVQD (reference sequence). V lost 0 bases and J lost 4; bases outside the gene matches: 5. The CDR3 nucleotides read TGCGCCAGCAGTGAGTCGAATCAGGGGGGCACTGAAGCTTTCTTT. It yields the protein CASSESNQGGTEAFF.

The chain has TRBV7-2 and TRBJ2-1; a possible D gene is TRBD1 (5 bases). Germline V CDR1 and CDR2: SGHTA, FQGNSA. Trimming took off 3 bases at V and 2 bases at J, with 17 bases between the two ends. This CDR3 contains 17 residues. The CDR3 sequence: CASSFTYRQNPYNEQFF. Here the CDR3 DNA reads TGTGCCAGCAGCTTCACATACAGACAGAACCCCTACAATGAGCAGTTCTTC. Complete variable domain (other parts from reference TRBV7-2 and TRBJ2-1): GAGVSQSPSNKVTEKGKDVELRCDPISGHTALYWYRQSLGQGLEFLIYFQGNSAPDKSGLPSDRFSAERTGGSVSTLTIQRTQQEDSAVYLCASSFTYRQNPYNEQFFGPGTRLTVL.

The chain employs TRBV30 and TRBJ1-1; D is undetermined. This CDR3 spans 13 amino acids. Germline CDR1 GTSNPN, CDR2 SVGIG (reference sequence). V lost 0 bases to trimming and J lost 1 base, with 6 bases between them. CDR3 sequence (DNA): TGTGCCTGGAGTGTAGTACAGAACACTGAAGCTTTCTTT. It encodes CAWSVVQNTEAFF.

The gene calls are TRBV10-1 and TRBJ2-3; TRBD1 aligns across 9 bases. Germline lookup yields CDR1 WNHNN and CDR2 SYGVQD (reference sequence). CDR3 length: 15 amino acids. V was clipped by 4 bases and J by 4 bases; unmatched bases: 6. CDR3 in DNA: TGCGCCAGCAGTGTGGACAGGGGAGGCGCAGATACGCAGTATTTT. Its translation: CASSVDRGGADTQYF.

This chain connects TRBV2 to TRBJ2-1, with 8 bases lining up with TRBD1. Germline trimming cut 7 bases from V and 0 bases from J; bases unmatched to any gene: 2. The CDR3 covers 14 residues. In germline, CDR1 is SNHLY, CDR2 FYNNEI. The CDR3 region has the DNA TGTGCCAGCATTACAGGGGGCTCCTACAATGAGCAGTTCTTC. Translating it yields CASITGGSYNEQFF.

The chain joins TRBV9 to TRBJ2-5; 9 bases match TRBD2. The CDR3 consists of 13 residues. Germline CDR1 reads SGDLS; CDR2 reads YYNGEE. V lost 6 bases and J lost 4; bases outside the gene matches: 4. CDR3 in amino acids: CASTASGTETQYF. DNA of the CDR3: TGTGCCAGCACGGCTAGCGGGACAGAGACCCAGTACTTC.

Only a few counts were recorded for this clone. This rearrangement joins TRBV9 to TRBJ1-6; no definite D call. Germline assignment: CDR1 SGDLS and CDR2 YYNGEE. The V gene lost 3 bases and the J gene lost 10 bases, with 11 bases spanning the gap. The CDR3 has 13 amino acids. CDR3 bases: TGTGCCAGCAGCGCCGCGGCGGGGTCACCCCTCCACTTT. This gives the protein CASSAAAGSPLHF.

The genes are TRBV28 and TRBJ1-2; 7 bases align to TRBD1. Germline CDR1 is MDHEN and CDR2 is SYDVKM. The V segment lost 8 bases and the J segment 5 bases; nucleotides outside the gene matches: 8. The length of the CDR3 is 13 residues. CDR3 coding DNA: TGTGCCAGCTGTCAGGGGGATTGGTATGGCTACACCTTC. This encodes CASCQGDWYGYTF.

This clone was seen only once. The chain is built from TRBV7-8 and TRBJ2-7, with D possibly being TRBD2 (5 bases). Germline V gene sequence: CDR1 SGHVS, CDR2 FQNEAQ. V lost 5 bases and J lost 6, with 8 bases in between. The CDR3 loop spans 11 amino acids. CDR3 nucleotide sequence: TGTGCCAGCAGCCAGAGCGGCGAGCAGTACTTC. Its translation is CASSQSGEQYF.

The DNA for the CDR3 is TGTGCCAGCTGGACAGCTGGAAACACCATATATTTT. Translated: CASWTAGNTIYF. V usage is TRBV7-9 and J usage is TRBJ1-3; tentative D call: TRBD1 (6 bases). Trimming removed 8 bases from V and 2 bases from J, with 7 bases in between. The germline CDR1 and CDR2 sequences are SEHNR and FQNEAQ (reference sequence). The CDR3 extends over 12 amino acids.

The chain couples TRBV10-2 to TRBJ2-5, with 7 bases that match TRBD1. CDR3 size: 15 residues. Looked up from germline, CDR1 is WSHSY and CDR2 is SAAADI. V gave up 11 bases and J gave up 2 bases; unmatched junction bases: 14. CDR3 sequence: CASQGGWGQQETQYF. The CDR3 DNA sequence: TGCGCCTCCCAAGGGGGTTGGGGACAGCAAGAGACCCAGTACTTC.

The chain combines TRBV10-2 with TRBJ2-7; 10 bases fit TRBD2. CDR3 length: 14 residues. CDR1 and CDR2 (germline): WSHSY, SAAADI. V lost 4 bases and J lost 3; bases outside the gene matches: 3. The CDR3: CASSGPSGGYEQYF. The CDR3 DNA is TGCGCCAGCAGTGGACCTAGCGGGGGCTACGAGCAGTACTTC.